The rows below give T cell receptor beta chains drawn from one sample of a study of cytomegalovirus exposure and HLA in healthy donors. Sequencing used immunoSEQ multiplex PCR; TCRdb keeps in-frame clones, though not all of them. This table has 100,000 to 150,000 clones, 81% appearing once. Specimen: PBMCs. The origin of the receptors is a woman aged 40 to 50 in good health and CMV-seronegative. CDR3s include the opening cysteine and the closing phenylalanine or tryptophan. The D gene is left open where the match is weak. Size values are once, few and many counts, or a class for expanded clones, and some rows have none.

v_call: TRBV11-3; j_call: TRBJ2-3; clone_size: NA; d_call: NA; cdr3_aa: CASSLGTITDTQYF; cdr3_nt: TGTGCCAGCAGCCTTGGGACAATCACAGATACGCAGTATTTT
v_call: TRBV10-1; j_call: TRBJ2-3; clone_size: once; d_call: TRBD2; cdr3_aa: CASSEPRLADNTDTQYF; cdr3_nt: TGCGCCAGCAGTGAGCCTCGACTAGCGGACAACACAGATACGCAGTATTTT
v_call: TRBV11-2; j_call: TRBJ2-1; clone_size: NA; d_call: NA; cdr3_aa: CASSFYDNEQFF; cdr3_nt: TGTGCCAGCAGCTTCTACGACAATGAGCAGTTCTTC
v_call: TRBV11-3; j_call: TRBJ2-3; clone_size: once; d_call: TRBD2; cdr3_aa: CASSLRSLAGADTQYF; cdr3_nt: TGTGCCAGCAGCTTGAGGTCCCTAGCGGGGGCCGATACGCAGTATTTT
v_call: TRBV2; j_call: TRBJ2-2; clone_size: once; d_call: NA; cdr3_aa: CASSPGYTGELFF; cdr3_nt: TGTGCCAGCAGCCCAGGGTACACCGGGGAGCTGTTTTTT
v_call: TRBV25-1; j_call: TRBJ2-3; clone_size: NA; d_call: NA; cdr3_aa: CASSGLTGIRKDTQYF; cdr3_nt: TGTGCCAGCAGTGGTTTAACAGGGATACGTAAAGATACGCAGTATTTT
v_call: TRBV2; j_call: TRBJ1-3; clone_size: once; d_call: TRBD1; cdr3_aa: CASTAPGQQHLASGNTIYF; cdr3_nt: TGTGCCAGCACCGCACCGGGACAGCAACATCTAGCCTCTGGAAACACCATATATTTT
v_call: TRBV11-1; j_call: TRBJ2-1; clone_size: NA; d_call: NA; cdr3_aa: CASSLGSHNEQFF; cdr3_nt: TGTGCCAGCAGCTTAGGGAGTCACAATGAGCAGTTCTTC
v_call: TRBV7-9; j_call: TRBJ2-1; clone_size: NA; d_call: TRBD2; cdr3_aa: CASSTSTGGPDYNEQFF; cdr3_nt: TGTGCCAGCAGCACTTCTACGGGGGGACCAGACTACAATGAGCAGTTCTTC
v_call: TRBV6-9; j_call: TRBJ1-1; clone_size: NA; d_call: TRBD1; cdr3_aa: CASTKDRENTEAFF; cdr3_nt: TGTGCCAGCACTAAGGACAGGGAGAACACTGAAGCTTTCTTT
v_call: TRBV6-5; j_call: TRBJ2-3; clone_size: NA; d_call: NA; cdr3_aa: CASSRRGTDTQYF; cdr3_nt: TGTGCCAGCAGCCGGCGGGGCACAGATACGCAGTATTTT
v_call: TRBV21-1; j_call: TRBJ2-4; clone_size: NA; d_call: NA; cdr3_aa: CASSKVTRTGGIAKNIQYF; cdr3_nt: TGTGCCAGCAGCAAAGTTACCAGGACAGGGGGTATCGCCAAAAACATTCAGTACTTC
v_call: TRBV6-5; j_call: TRBJ2-4; clone_size: few; d_call: NA; cdr3_aa: CASKRENIQYF; cdr3_nt: TGTGCTTCGAAACGGGAAAACATTCAGTACTTC
v_call: TRBV6-1; j_call: TRBJ1-2; clone_size: NA; d_call: NA; cdr3_aa: CASRHPRGGYTF; cdr3_nt: TGTGCCAGCAGACACCCCAGGGGTGGCTACACCTTC
v_call: TRBV4-1; j_call: TRBJ1-2; clone_size: NA; d_call: NA; cdr3_aa: CASNQLTANYGYTF; cdr3_nt: TGCGCCAGCAACCAATTGACAGCTAACTATGGCTACACCTTC
v_call: TRBV5-6; j_call: TRBJ1-1; clone_size: NA; d_call: NA; cdr3_aa: CASSLYGAGTEAFF; cdr3_nt: TGTGCCAGCAGCTTGTATGGGGCCGGCACTGAAGCTTTCTTT
v_call: TRBV10-3; j_call: TRBJ1-2; clone_size: NA; d_call: TRBD1; cdr3_aa: CAISGGDRGDYGYTF; cdr3_nt: TGTGCCATCAGTGGCGGGGACAGGGGGGACTATGGCTACACCTTC
v_call: TRBV2; j_call: TRBJ1-5; clone_size: NA; d_call: TRBD1; cdr3_aa: CASRDRYQPQHF; cdr3_nt: TGTGCCAGCAGGGACAGGTACCAGCCCCAGCATTTT
v_call: TRBV2; j_call: TRBJ1-2; clone_size: NA; d_call: NA; cdr3_aa: CASSARPIDGGGGYTF; cdr3_nt: TGTGCCAGCAGTGCGAGACCTATCGACGGGGGGGGTGGCTACACCTTC
v_call: TRBV11-3; j_call: TRBJ2-2; clone_size: NA; d_call: TRBD2; cdr3_aa: CASSLHGLAGLANTGELFF; cdr3_nt: TGTGCCAGCAGCCTCCATGGACTAGCGGGTTTAGCGAACACCGGGGAGCTGTTTTTT
v_call: TRBV5-5; j_call: TRBJ1-2; clone_size: once; d_call: NA; cdr3_aa: CASSLTGPGYGYTF; cdr3_nt: TGTGCCAGCAGCTTGACAGGGCCGGGTTATGGCTACACCTTC